The entry below describes one T cell receptor (beta chain). The data originate from a study of T cell clonotyping in hematopoietic cell transplantation. Generated by immunoSEQ multiplex PCR, the TCRdb table keeps only in-frame clones and is missing some. Among some 5,000 clones listed, 94% were seen once. Blood collection times were about day -28 and days 30, 100, 180 posttransplant. This sample comprised PBMCs, obtained 180 days after allogeneic stem cell transplant. This sequence was found in a male patient in his sixties or seventies who had an allogeneic stem cell transplant from a related donor, so the T cells may come from the graft donor. Some clones in this sample may be carry-over from other donors' samples.

CDR3 loop: CASSMRDRNNFYYGYTF. The CDR3 DNA reads TGTGCCAGTAGTATGAGGGACAGGAATAATTTCTACTATGGCTACACCTTC. This chain joins TRBV19 and TRBJ1-2, with TRBD1 matching over 8 bases. CDR3 length equals 17 residues. Germline V gene sequence: CDR1 LNHDA, CDR2 SQIVND (reference sequence). V lost 3 bases to trimming and J lost 3 bases; unmatched junction nucleotides: 12.